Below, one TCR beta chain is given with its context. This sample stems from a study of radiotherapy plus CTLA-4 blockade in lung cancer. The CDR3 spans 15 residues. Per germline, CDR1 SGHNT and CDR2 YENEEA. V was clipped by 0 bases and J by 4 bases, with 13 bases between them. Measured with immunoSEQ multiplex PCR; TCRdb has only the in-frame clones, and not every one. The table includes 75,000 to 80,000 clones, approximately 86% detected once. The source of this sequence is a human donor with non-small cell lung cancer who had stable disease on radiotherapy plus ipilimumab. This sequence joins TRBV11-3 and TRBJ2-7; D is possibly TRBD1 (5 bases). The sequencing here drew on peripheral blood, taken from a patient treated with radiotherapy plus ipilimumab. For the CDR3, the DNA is TGTGCCAGCAGCTTAGAGTTCAGGGTTGGGTACGAGCAGTACTTC. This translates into CASSLEFRVGYEQYF.